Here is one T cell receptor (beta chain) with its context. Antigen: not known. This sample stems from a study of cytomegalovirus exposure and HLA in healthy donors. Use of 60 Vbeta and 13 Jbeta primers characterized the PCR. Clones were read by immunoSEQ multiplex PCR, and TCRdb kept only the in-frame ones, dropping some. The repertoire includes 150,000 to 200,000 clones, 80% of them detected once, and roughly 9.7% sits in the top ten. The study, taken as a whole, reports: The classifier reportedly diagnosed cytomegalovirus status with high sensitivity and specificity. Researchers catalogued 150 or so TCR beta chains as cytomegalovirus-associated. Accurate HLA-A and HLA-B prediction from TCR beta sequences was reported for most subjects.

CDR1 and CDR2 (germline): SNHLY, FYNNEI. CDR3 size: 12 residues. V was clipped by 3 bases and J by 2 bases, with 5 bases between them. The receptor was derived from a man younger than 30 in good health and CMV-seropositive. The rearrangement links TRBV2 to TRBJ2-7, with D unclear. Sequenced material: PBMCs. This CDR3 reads CASSDRAYEQYF. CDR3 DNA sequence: TGTGCCAGCAGTGATAGAGCCTACGAGCAGTACTTC.